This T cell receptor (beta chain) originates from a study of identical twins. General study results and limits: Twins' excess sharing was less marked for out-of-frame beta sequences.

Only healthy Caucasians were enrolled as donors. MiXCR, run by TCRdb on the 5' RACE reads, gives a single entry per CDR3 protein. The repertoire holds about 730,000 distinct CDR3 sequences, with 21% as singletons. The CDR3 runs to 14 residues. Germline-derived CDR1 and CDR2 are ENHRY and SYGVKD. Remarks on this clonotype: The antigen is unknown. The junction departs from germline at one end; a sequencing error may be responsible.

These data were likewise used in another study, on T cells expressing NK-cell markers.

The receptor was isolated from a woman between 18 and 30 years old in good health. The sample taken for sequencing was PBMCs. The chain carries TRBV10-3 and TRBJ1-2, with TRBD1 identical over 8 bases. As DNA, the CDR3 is TGTGCCATCAGTGACCGGACAGGGAACTCTGGCTACACCTTC. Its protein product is CAISDRTGNSGYTF.